This entry features one TCR beta chain sequence. Seattle's cohort entered during active infection and was followed longitudinally. V was clipped by 4 bases and J by 3 bases, with 10 bases between them. The CDR3 runs to 13 residues. Looked up from germline, CDR1 is SGHNT and CDR2 is YYREEE (reference sequence). This sample is part of a study of blood T cell repertoires in COVID-19. In the study overall: Samples came from the United States, Italy and Spain, spanning acute and convalescent COVID-19. Sample material is recorded as cDNA or gDNA derived from T cells, B-cell-depleted T cells, or PBMCs.

In the authors' methods: Nucleated cell number was recorded as an estimate derived from reference gene primer amplification. TCRdb's copy holds only in-frame clones and misses some; the assay was immunoSEQ multiplex PCR. V, J and clone size are taken as reported in that table, and D and trimming were inferred from the DNA itself. The sample includes 150,000 to 200,000 clones, about 85% of them seen just once. The sample was peripheral blood. This sequence was found in a woman aged 35 to 49 with COVID-19, enrolled during active disease. This rearrangement joins TRBV5-4 to TRBJ1-2, with D possibly matching TRBD1 (5 bases). DNA for the CDR3: TGTGCCAGCAGCCGGGGGGATTACTATGGCTACACCTTC. Residues: CASSRGDYYGYTF.